This passage covers 9 T cell receptor beta chains from one sample sequenced in a study of cytomegalovirus exposure and HLA in healthy donors. Primers included in the PCR were 60 Vbeta and 13 Jbeta primers. The data were produced by immunoSEQ multiplex PCR, yet TCRdb's version contains in-frame clones alone and is incomplete. This sample's clone table lists about 62,000 clones. Input material: PBMCs. Source of these receptors: a man aged 25 to 40 in good health and CMV-seropositive.

V is TRBV6-5 and J is TRBJ2-7, with 9 positions matching TRBD1. This CDR3 spans 15 amino acids. The V and J ends lost 5 bases and 1 base, in that order; junction bases with no gene match: 6. Germline assignment: CDR1 MNHEY and CDR2 SVGAGI. The CDR3 protein is CASSHRGRGSYEQYF. The CDR3 DNA reads TGTGCCAGCAGTCACAGGGGGCGAGGTTCCTACGAGCAGTACTTC.

This chain joins TRBV4-1 and TRBJ1-5, with D maybe TRBD1 (5 bases). Germline V CDR1 and CDR2: MGHRA, YSYEKL. The CDR3 extends over 15 amino acids. Trimming took off 4 bases at V and 8 bases at J, with 18 bases between the two ends. The CDR3 is CASSLVGGFAEPQHF. The CDR3 region has the DNA TGCGCCAGCAGCCTCGTGGGGGGGTTCGCCGAGCCCCAGCATTTT.

The chain couples TRBV4-2 to TRBJ2-2; D is possibly TRBD1 (6 bases). Germline-derived CDR1 and CDR2 are LGHNA and YNFKEQ. V was cut by 0 bases and J by 2 bases, with 7 bases left in between. This CDR3 spans 15 amino acids. The CDR3 sequence is CASSQEQGNTGELFF. Here the CDR3 DNA reads TGTGCCAGCAGCCAAGAACAGGGTAACACCGGGGAGCTGTTTTTT.

The chain combines TRBV30 with TRBJ2-6, with 7 bases matching TRBD1. Unmatched junction bases numbered 5, after V lost 1 base and J lost 2 bases. The CDR3 length is 16 residues. Germline V gene lookup returns CDR1 GTSNPN and CDR2 SVGIG (reference sequence). CDR3 bases: TGTGCCTGGAGTGAAACCGACAGGGCTGGGGCCAACGTCCTGACTTTC. Translating gives CAWSETDRAGANVLTF.

The V and J genes are TRBV4-1 and TRBJ1-4, with a possible D match to TRBD1 (6 bases). Per the germline V gene, CDR1 is MGHRA and CDR2 is YSYEKL. The CDR3 loop spans 16 amino acids. V lost 0 bases and J 8 bases, leaving 16 bases between the germline ends. CDR3: CASSQDGPGQAEKLFF. The CDR3 DNA reads TGCGCCAGCAGCCAAGATGGCCCGGGACAAGCGGAAAAACTGTTTTTT.

The rearrangement joins TRBV25-1 to TRBJ2-2; 7 positions match TRBD1. Trimming removed 3 bases from V and 3 bases from J; junction bases left unmatched: 10. The germline V gene encodes CDR1 MGHDK and CDR2 SYGVNS. CDR3 length: 17 residues. The CDR3 nucleotides read TGTGCCAGCAGTGACTTCGCGTGGACAGGACACACCGGGGAGCTGTTTTTT. This sequence encodes CASSDFAWTGHTGELFF.

V and J are TRBV12-5 and TRBJ1-1; D is unclear. Germline loops: CDR1 LGHNT, CDR2 FRNRAP. V lost 7 bases to trimming and J lost 3 bases, with 9 bases between them. This CDR3 is built from 12 residues. CDR3 nucleotide sequence: TGTGCTAGTGCAGTCGAACACACTGAAGCTTTCTTT. Amino acid sequence: CASAVEHTEAFF.

V and J are TRBV9 and TRBJ2-1; 9 bases match TRBD2. Trimming removed 4 bases from V and 4 bases from J; junction bases left unmatched: 6. This CDR3 is built from 15 residues. CDR1 is SGDLS and CDR2 is YYNGEE in the germline V gene. CDR3 in amino acids: CASSLGLALYNEQFF. The CDR3 DNA follows: TGTGCCAGCAGCCTCGGACTAGCGCTGTACAATGAGCAGTTCTTC. Variable domain in full (rest from reference TRBV9 and TRBJ2-1): DSGVTQTPKHLITATGQRVTLRCSPRSGDLSVYWYQQSLDQGLQFLIQYYNGEERAKGNILERFSAQQFPDLHSELNLSSLELGDSALYFCASSLGLALYNEQFFGPGTRLTVL.

This clone ranks as large in terms of frequency. As DNA, the CDR3 is TGCGCCAGCAGTCAAGCCCGGACAGGGGGCAACACCGGGGAGCTGTTTTTT. As protein: CASSQARTGGNTGELFF. This sequence joins TRBV5-1 and TRBJ2-2, with TRBD1 matching 11 bases. CDR3 length: 17 amino acids. In germline, CDR1 is SGHRS, CDR2 YFSETQ. V lost 5 bases and J lost 2; bases outside the gene matches: 8.